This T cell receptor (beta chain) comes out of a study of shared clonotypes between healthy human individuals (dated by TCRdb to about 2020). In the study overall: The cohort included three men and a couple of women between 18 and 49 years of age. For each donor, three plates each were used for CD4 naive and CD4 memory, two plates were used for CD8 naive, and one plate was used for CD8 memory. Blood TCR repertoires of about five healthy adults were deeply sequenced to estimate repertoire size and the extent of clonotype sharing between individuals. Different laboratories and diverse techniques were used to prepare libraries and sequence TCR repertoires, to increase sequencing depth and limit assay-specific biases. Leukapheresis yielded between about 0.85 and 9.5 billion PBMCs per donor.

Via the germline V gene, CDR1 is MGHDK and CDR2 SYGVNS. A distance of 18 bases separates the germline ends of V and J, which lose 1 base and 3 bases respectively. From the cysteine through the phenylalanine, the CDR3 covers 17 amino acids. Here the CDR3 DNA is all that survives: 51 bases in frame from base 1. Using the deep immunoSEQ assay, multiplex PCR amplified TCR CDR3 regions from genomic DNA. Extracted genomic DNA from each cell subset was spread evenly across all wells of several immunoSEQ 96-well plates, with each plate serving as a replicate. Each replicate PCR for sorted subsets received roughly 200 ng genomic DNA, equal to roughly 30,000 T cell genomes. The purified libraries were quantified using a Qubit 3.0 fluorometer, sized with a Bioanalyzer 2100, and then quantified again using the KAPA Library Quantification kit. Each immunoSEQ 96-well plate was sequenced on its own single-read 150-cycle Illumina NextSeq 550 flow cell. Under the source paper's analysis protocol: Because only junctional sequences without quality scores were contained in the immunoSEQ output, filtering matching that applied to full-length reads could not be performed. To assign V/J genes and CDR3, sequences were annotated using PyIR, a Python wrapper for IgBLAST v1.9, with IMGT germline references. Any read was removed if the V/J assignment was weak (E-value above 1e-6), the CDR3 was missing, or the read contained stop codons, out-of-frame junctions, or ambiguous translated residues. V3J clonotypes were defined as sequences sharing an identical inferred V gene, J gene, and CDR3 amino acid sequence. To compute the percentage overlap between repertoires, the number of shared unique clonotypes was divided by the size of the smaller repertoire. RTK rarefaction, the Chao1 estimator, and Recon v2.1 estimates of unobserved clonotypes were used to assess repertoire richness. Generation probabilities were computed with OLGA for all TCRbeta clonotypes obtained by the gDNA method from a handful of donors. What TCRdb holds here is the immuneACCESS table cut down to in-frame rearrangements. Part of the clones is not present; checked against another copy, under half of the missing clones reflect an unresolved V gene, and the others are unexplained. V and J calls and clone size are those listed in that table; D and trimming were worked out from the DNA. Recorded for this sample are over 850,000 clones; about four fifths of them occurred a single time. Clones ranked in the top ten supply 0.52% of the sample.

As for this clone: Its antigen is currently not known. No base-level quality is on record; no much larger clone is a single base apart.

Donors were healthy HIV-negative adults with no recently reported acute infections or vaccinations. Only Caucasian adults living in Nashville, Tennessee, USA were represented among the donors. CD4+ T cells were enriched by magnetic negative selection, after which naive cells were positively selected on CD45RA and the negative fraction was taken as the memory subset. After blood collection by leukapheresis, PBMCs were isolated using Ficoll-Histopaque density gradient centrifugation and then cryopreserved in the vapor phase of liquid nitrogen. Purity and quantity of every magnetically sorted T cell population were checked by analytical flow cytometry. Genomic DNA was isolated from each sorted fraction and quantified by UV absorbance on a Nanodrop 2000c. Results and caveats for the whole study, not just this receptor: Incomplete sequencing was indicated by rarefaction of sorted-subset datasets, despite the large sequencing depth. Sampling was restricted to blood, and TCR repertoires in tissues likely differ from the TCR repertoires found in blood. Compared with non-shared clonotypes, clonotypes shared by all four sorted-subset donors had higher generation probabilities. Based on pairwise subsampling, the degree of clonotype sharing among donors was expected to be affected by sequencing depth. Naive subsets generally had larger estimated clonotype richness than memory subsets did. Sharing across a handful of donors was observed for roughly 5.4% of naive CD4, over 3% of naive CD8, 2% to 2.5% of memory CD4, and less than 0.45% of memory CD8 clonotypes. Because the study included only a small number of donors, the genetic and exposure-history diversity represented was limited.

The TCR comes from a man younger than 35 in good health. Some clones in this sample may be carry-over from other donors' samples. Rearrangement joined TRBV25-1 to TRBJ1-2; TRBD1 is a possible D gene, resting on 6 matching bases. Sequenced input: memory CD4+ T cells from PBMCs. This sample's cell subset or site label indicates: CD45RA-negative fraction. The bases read TGTGCCAGCAGTGAATCCCTCCCAGGGGCAGGGGACTATGGCTACACCTTC. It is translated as CASSESLPGAGDYGYTF.